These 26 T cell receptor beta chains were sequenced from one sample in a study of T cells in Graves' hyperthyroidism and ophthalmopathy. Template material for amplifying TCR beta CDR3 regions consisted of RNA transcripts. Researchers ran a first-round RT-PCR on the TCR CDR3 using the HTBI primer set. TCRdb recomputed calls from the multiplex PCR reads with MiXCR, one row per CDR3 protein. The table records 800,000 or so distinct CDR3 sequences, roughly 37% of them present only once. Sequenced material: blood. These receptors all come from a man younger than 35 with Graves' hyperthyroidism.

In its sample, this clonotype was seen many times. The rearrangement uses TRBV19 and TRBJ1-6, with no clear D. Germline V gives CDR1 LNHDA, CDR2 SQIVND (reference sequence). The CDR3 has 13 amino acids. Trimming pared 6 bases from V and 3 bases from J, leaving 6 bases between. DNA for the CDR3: TGTGCCAGTAGGAGACGCTATAATTCACCCCTCCACTTT. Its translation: CASRRRYNSPLHF.

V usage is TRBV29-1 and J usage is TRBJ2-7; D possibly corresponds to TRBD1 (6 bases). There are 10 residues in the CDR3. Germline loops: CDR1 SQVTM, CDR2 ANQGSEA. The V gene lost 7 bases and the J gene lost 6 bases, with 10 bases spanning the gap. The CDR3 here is CSAQQGEQYF. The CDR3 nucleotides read TGCAGCGCCCAACAGGGCGAGCAGTACTTC.

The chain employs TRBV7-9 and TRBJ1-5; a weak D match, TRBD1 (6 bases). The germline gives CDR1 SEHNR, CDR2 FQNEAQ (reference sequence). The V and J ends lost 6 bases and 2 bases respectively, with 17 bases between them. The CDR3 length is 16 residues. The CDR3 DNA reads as TGTGCCAGCAGTCCCACCGGGGGCTCTGGCAATCAGCCCCAGCATTTT. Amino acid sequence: CASSPTGGSGNQPQHF.

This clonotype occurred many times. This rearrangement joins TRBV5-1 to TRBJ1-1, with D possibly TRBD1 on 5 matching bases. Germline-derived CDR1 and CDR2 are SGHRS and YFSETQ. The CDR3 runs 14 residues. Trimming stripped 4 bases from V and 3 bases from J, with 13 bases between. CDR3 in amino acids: CASSRPGWDTEAFF. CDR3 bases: TGCGCCAGCAGCAGGCCAGGGTGGGACACTGAAGCTTTCTTT.

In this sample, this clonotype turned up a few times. DNA of the CDR3: TGTGCCAGTACGCAGGAAATCGGTCTCACTGAAGCTTTCTTT. Protein product: CASTQEIGLTEAFF. V is TRBV19 and J is TRBJ1-1; D unclear. This CDR3 spans 14 amino acids. Germline V lookup: CDR1 LNHDA, CDR2 SQIVND (reference sequence). Trimming took 7 bases from V and 4 from J, leaving 16 bases between them.

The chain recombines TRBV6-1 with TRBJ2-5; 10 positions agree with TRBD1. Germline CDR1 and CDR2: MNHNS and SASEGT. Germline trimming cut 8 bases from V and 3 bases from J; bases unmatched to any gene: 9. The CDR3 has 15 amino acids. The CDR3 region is CASVGQGEGEETQYF. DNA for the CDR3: TGTGCCAGCGTAGGACAGGGGGAGGGAGAAGAGACCCAGTACTTC.

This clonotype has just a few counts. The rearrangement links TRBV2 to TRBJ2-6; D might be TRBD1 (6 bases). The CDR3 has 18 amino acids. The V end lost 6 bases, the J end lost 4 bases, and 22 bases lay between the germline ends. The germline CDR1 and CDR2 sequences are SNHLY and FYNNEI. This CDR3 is CASRGPGTKPPGANVLTF. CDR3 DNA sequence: TGTGCCAGCAGAGGACCCGGGACAAAGCCTCCGGGGGCCAACGTCCTGACTTTC.

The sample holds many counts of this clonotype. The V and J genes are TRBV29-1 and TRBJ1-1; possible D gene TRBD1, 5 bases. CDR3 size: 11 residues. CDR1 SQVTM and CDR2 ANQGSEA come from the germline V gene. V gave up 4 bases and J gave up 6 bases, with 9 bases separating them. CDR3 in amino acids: CSVVRDAEAFF. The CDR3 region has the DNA TGCAGCGTTGTCAGGGACGCTGAAGCTTTCTTT.

The CDR3 protein is CASSARTSGTGELFF. CDR3 bases: TGCGCCAGCAGCGCCCGGACTAGCGGAACCGGGGAGCTGTTTTTT. The chain links TRBV4-1 to TRBJ2-2; 10 bases fit TRBD2. There are 15 residues in the CDR3. The germline CDR1 and CDR2 sequences are MGHRA and YSYEKL. The junction had 5 bases not matched to a gene; V was cut back by 5 bases and J by 5 bases.

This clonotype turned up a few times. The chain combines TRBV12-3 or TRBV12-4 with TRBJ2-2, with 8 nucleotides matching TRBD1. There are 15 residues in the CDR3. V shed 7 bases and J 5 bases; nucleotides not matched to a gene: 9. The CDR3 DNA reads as TGTGCCAGCACCTTGACAGGGGAGGAGACCGGGGAGCTGTTTTTT. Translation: CASTLTGEETGELFF.

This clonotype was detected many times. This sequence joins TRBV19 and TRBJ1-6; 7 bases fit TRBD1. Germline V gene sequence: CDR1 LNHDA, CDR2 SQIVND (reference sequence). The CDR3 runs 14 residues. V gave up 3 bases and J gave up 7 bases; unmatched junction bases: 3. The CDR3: CASSIGTANSPLHF. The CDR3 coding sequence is TGTGCCAGTAGTATCGGGACAGCGAATTCACCCCTCCACTTT.

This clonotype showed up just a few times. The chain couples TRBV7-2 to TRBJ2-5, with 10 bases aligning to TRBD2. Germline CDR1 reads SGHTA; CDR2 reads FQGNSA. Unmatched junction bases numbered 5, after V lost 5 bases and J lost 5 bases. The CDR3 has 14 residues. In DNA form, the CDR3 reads TGTGCCAGCAGCCAACCTAGCGGGAGTGAGACCCAGTACTTC. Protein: CASSQPSGSETQYF.

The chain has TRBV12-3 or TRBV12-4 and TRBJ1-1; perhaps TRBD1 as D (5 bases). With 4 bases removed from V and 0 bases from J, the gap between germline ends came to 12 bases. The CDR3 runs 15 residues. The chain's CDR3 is CASSYTQGLNTEAFF. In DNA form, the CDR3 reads TGTGCCAGCAGTTACACCCAGGGTCTGAACACTGAAGCTTTCTTT.

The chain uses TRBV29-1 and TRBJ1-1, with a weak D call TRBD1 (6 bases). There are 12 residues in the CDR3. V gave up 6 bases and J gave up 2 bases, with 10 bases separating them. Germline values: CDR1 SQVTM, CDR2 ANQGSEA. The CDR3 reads CSVTTGNTEAFF. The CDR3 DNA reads TGCAGCGTGACGACAGGTAACACTGAAGCTTTCTTT.

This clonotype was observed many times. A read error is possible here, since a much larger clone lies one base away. Written as DNA, the CDR3 is TGTGCCAGCAGTGAAGAGATGAACACTGAAGCTTTCTTT. Protein sequence: CASSEEMNTEAFF. The rearrangement uses TRBV2 and TRBJ1-1, with unresolved D. Trimming took off 1 base at V and 0 bases at J, with 3 bases between the two ends. Germline-derived CDR1 and CDR2 are SNHLY and FYNNEI. The CDR3 sequence is 13 residues long.

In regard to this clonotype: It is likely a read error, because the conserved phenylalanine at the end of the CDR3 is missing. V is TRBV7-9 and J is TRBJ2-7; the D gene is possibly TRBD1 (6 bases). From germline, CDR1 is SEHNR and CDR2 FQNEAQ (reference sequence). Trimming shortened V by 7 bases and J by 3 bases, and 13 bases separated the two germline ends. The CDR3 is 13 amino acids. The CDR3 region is CASTPTGNYEQYL. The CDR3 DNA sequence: TGTGCCAGCACTCCCACAGGGAACTACGAGCAGTACCTC.

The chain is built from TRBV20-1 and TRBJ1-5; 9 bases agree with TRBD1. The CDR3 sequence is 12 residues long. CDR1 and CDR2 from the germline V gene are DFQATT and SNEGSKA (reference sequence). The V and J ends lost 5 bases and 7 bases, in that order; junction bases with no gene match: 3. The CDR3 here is CSALDRGQPQHF. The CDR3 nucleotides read TGCAGTGCTCTGGACAGGGGACAGCCCCAGCATTTT.

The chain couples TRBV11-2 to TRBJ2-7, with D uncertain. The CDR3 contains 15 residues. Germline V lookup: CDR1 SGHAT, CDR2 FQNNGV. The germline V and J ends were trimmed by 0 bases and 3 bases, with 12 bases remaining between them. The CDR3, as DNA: TGTGCCAGCAGCTTAGATGTAGGGCCGGGCTACGAGCAGTACTTC. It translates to CASSLDVGPGYEQYF. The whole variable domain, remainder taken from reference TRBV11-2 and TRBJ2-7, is EAGVAQSPRYKIIEKRQSVAFWCNPISGHATLYWYQQILGQGPKLLIQFQNNGVVDDSQLPKDRFSAERLKGVDSTLKIQPAKLEDSAVYLCASSLDVGPGYEQYFGPGTRLTVT.

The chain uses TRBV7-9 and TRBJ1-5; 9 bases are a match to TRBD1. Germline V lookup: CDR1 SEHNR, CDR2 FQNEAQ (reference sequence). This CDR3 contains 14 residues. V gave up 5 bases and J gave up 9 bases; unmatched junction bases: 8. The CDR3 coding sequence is TGTGCCAGCAGCCCAGTCCCGGGACAGGGGCCCCAGCATTTT. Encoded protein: CASSPVPGQGPQHF.

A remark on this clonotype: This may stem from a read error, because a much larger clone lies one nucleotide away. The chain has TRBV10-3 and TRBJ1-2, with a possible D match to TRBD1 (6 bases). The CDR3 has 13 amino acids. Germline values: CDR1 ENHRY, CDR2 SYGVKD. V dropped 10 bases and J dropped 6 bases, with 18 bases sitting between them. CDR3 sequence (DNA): TGTGCCAGCAGACCGGGGGGGGCGAATGGCTACACCTTC. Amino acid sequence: CASRPGGANGYTF.

CDR3 sequence: CSARAGEGNQPQHF. CDR3 bases: TGCAGTGCTAGAGCGGGGGAGGGCAATCAGCCCCAGCATTTT. This sequence joins TRBV20-1 and TRBJ1-5; TRBD1 is a possible D gene (5 bases). V lost 1 base to trimming and J lost 2 bases, with 9 bases between them. Germline lookup yields CDR1 DFQATT and CDR2 SNEGSKA (reference sequence). The CDR3 has 14 amino acids.

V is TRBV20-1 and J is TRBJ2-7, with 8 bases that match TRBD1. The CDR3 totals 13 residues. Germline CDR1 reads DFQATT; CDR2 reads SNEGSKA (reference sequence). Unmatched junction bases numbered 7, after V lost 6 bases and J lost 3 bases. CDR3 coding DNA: TGCAGTGCAACCGGGACAGGAGACTACGAGCAGTACTTC. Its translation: CSATGTGDYEQYF.

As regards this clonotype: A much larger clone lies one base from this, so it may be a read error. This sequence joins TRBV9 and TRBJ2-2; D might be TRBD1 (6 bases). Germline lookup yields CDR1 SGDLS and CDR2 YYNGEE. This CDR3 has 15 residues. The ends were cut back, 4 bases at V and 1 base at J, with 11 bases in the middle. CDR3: CASSPWTENTGELFF. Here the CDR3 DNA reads TGTGCCAGCAGCCCCTGGACAGAGAACACCGGGGAGCTGTTTTTT. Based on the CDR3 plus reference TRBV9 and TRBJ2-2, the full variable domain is DSGVTQTPKHLITATGQRVTLRCSPRSGDLSVYWYQQSLDQGLQFLIQYYNGEERAKGNILERFSAQQFPDLHSELNLSSLELGDSALYFCASSPWTENTGELFFGEGSRLTVL.

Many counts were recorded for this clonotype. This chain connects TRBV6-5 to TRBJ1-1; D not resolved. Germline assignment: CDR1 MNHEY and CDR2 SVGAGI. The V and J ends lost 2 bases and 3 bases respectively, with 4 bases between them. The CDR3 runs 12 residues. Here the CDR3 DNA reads TGTGCCAGCAGTTACGTCGACACTGAAGCTTTCTTT. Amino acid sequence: CASSYVDTEAFF.

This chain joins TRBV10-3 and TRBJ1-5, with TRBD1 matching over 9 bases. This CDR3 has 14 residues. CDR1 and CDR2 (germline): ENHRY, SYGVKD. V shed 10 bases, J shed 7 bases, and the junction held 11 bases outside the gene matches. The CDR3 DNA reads TGTGCCAGCAGCCCGGGACAGGGAATCCAGCCCCAGCATTTT. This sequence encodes CASSPGQGIQPQHF.

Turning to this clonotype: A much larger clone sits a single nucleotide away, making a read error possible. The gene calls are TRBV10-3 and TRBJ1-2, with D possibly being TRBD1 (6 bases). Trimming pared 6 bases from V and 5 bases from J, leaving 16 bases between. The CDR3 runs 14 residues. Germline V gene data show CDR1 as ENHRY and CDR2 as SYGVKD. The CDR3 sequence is CAIREGRGHYGYTF. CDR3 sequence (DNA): TGTGCCATCAGGGAGGGCAGGGGTCATTATGGCTACACCTTC.